This passage covers 23 T cell receptor beta chains from one sample sequenced in a study of CD8+CD57+ T cells in acquired aplastic anemia. The TCR beta profiling, which covered VDJ combination and CDR3 sequence, was carried out using genomic DNA as the template. TCRdb used MiXCR to reprocess the reads, holding one entry per CDR3 protein. The data show some 180,000 distinct CDR3 sequences, 63% seen once. Patients sequenced had flow cytometry evidence of CD8+CD57+ cell expansion. The sample was sorted CD4+, CD8+, or CD8+CD57+ T cells (not recorded which) from PBMCs. Source of these receptors: a human donor with aplastic anemia.

This chain uses TRBV20-1 with TRBJ1-1; no firm D call. Per germline, CDR1 DFQATT and CDR2 SNEGSKA (reference sequence). This CDR3 has 14 amino acids. Trimming stripped 6 bases from V and 0 bases from J, with 14 bases between. The CDR3 nucleotides read TGCAGTGCCCCTGTAGGTGCCCTGAACACTGAAGCTTTCTTT. This translates into CSAPVGALNTEAFF.

A note on this clonotype: A much larger clone differs from this one at a single base, so this may be a read error. The chain joins TRBV19 to TRBJ1-2; possible D gene TRBD1, 6 bases. The CDR3 sequence is 14 residues long. Germline loops: CDR1 LNHDA, CDR2 SQIVND (reference sequence). The V gene lost 8 bases and the J gene lost 2 bases, with 15 bases spanning the gap. CDR3 sequence: CASGPDRENYGYTF. The CDR3 region has the DNA TGTGCCAGTGGTCCGGACAGAGAAAACTATGGCTACACCTTC.

This clonotype has at least ten counts. The rearrangement links TRBV5-8 to TRBJ2-5; unclear D gene. Trimming took 4 bases from V and 1 from J, leaving 8 bases between them. CDR3 size: 13 residues. The germline gives CDR1 SGHTS, CDR2 YDEGEE. The chain's CDR3 is CASSPGFQETQYF. DNA of the CDR3: TGTGCCAGCAGCCCAGGATTCCAAGAGACCCAGTACTTC.

The table lists this clonotype with many counts. The gene calls are TRBV6-6 and TRBJ1-1, with D perhaps TRBD1 (5 bases). Germline values: CDR1 MNHNY, CDR2 SVGAGI (reference sequence). Trimming removed 6 bases at V and 5 bases at J, with 10 bases between. This CDR3 is built from 12 residues. The CDR3 bases are TGTGCCAGCAGCTGGGGGTGGACTGAAGCTTTCTTT. Amino acids: CASSWGWTEAFF.

The chain recombines TRBV7-9 with TRBJ2-7; D is unclear. CDR1 SEHNR and CDR2 FQNEAQ come from the germline V gene (reference sequence). This CDR3 has 14 amino acids. The V and J ends lost 3 bases and 5 bases respectively, with 14 bases between them. The CDR3 nucleotides read TGTGCCAGCAGCTTCACTACGGGTCCGGACGAGCAGTACTTC. Protein sequence: CASSFTTGPDEQYF.

This clonotype was observed at least ten times. This chain uses TRBV5-8 with TRBJ1-5; D gene ambiguous. Trimming removed 2 bases from V and 4 bases from J, with 10 bases in between. The germline CDR1 and CDR2 sequences are SGHTS and YDEGEE. The CDR3 extends over 14 amino acids. This CDR3 reads CASSFDGDNQPQHF. DNA for the CDR3: TGTGCCAGCAGCTTCGACGGAGATAATCAGCCCCAGCATTTT.

Note on this clonotype: A read error is likely, as this CDR3 ends without the conserved phenylalanine or tryptophan. The DNA is left out, because the CDR3 cannot be placed on it with certainty; the CDR3 is given as TCRdb lists it. The V gene is TRBV7-8, the J gene TRBJ2-7; TRBD2 is the table's D call and was not checked against the DNA. The CDR3 is 9 residues long, counting both termini. Germline-derived CDR1 and CDR2 are SGHVS and FQNEAQ. The CDR3 reads CASSASPTE.

This chain links TRBV5-1 with TRBJ2-3; D perhaps matches TRBD2 (6 bases). The CDR3 has 14 amino acids. V was shortened by 6 bases and J by 6 bases, with 17 bases between the two germline ends. CDR1 and CDR2 (germline): SGHRS, YFSETQ. Here the CDR3 DNA reads TGCGCCAGCACTTGGACGACACGGGGGGATACGCAGTATTTT. Translating gives CASTWTTRGDTQYF. The variable domain in full, completed from reference TRBV5-1 and TRBJ2-3, reads KAGVTQTPRYLIKTRGQQVTLSCSPISGHRSVSWYQQTPGQGLQFLFEYFSETQRNKGNFPGRFSGRQFSNSRSEMNVSTLELGDSALYLCASTWTTRGDTQYFGPGTRLTVL.

V gene TRBV9 combines with J gene TRBJ1-3, with D unclear. CDR1 and CDR2 (germline): SGDLS, YYNGEE. The CDR3 runs 16 residues. Between the trimmed V and J ends, which lost 1 base and 0 bases, there was a span of 11 bases. Written as DNA, the CDR3 is TGTGCCAGCAGCGTATCAGCGCCGAGCTCTGGAAACACCATATATTTT. Translating gives CASSVSAPSSGNTIYF.

The chain employs TRBV25-1 and TRBJ1-2; D perhaps matches TRBD1 (6 bases). V shed 2 bases and J shed 5 bases, with 6 bases lying between them. The CDR3 spans 12 residues. Germline V gene sequence: CDR1 MGHDK, CDR2 SYGVNS. The CDR3 reads CASSEQGYGYTF. Written as DNA, the CDR3 is TGTGCCAGCAGTGAACAGGGGTATGGCTACACCTTC.

V and J are TRBV7-8 and TRBJ1-1, with TRBD1 as a possible D gene (6 bases). V shed 5 bases and J shed 8 bases, with 18 bases lying between them. The CDR3 extends over 14 amino acids. Germline CDR1 SGHVS, CDR2 FQNEAQ. The chain's CDR3 is CASSLVRGAGEAFF. The CDR3 DNA follows: TGTGCCAGCAGCCTAGTGAGGGGGGCGGGAGAAGCTTTCTTT. The full variable domain, in which reference TRBV7-8 and TRBJ1-1 provide the parts outside the CDR3, is GAGVSQSPRYKVAKRGQDVALRCDPISGHVSLFWYQQALGQGPEFLTYFQNEAQLDKSGLPSDRFFAERPEGSVSTLKIQRTQQEDSAVYLCASSLVRGAGEAFFGQGTRLTVV.

This clonotype was seen ten or more times. The gene calls are TRBV6-4 and TRBJ2-1, with TRBD2 as a possible D gene (7 bases). Germline V gives CDR1 MRHNA, CDR2 SNTAGT. The CDR3 is 14 residues long. With 8 bases removed from V and 8 bases from J, the gap between germline ends came to 19 bases. Here the CDR3 DNA reads TGTGCCAGCGGGCCCGGGGGGCCGTGGGATGAGCAGTTCTTC. Encoded protein: CASGPGGPWDEQFF.

J is TRBJ1-2 and V is TRBV2; 9 nucleotides agree with TRBD1. The CDR3 length is 17 residues. V shed 6 bases and J 2 bases; nucleotides not matched to a gene: 13. The germline V gene encodes CDR1 SNHLY and CDR2 FYNNEI. The CDR3 loop reads CASRDRDRVRGNYGYTF. The CDR3 coding sequence is TGTGCCAGCAGGGACCGGGACAGGGTGAGGGGCAACTATGGCTACACCTTC.

V gene TRBV7-2 combines with J gene TRBJ2-1; 13 bases are shared with TRBD2. This CDR3 has 15 residues. V trimming: 5 bases; J trimming: 10 bases; junction bases outside the gene matches: 8. The V gene's germline CDR1 is SGHTA and CDR2 FQGNSA. The CDR3 bases are TGTGCCAGCAGCCGAGAGGGACTAGCGGGGACCGAGCAGTTCTTC. Protein sequence: CASSREGLAGTEQFF.

The rearrangement joins TRBV10-3 to TRBJ2-7; perhaps TRBD1 as D (6 bases). Deletions cut 10 bases from V and 5 bases from J, with 15 bases between. This CDR3 has 12 residues. The V gene's germline CDR1 is ENHRY and CDR2 SYGVKD. The CDR3 bases are TGTGCCACCGGGCAGGGGCTCAACGAGCAGTACTTC. Translation: CATGQGLNEQYF.

This sequence joins TRBV7-2 and TRBJ2-5, with 11 bases identical to TRBD2. Trimming removed 4 bases from V and 5 bases from J; junction bases left unmatched: 12. The length of the CDR3 is 17 residues. Germline V gene data show CDR1 as SGHTA and CDR2 as FQGNSA. This chain's CDR3 is CASSSTIAGGLRETQYF. The CDR3, as DNA: TGTGCCAGCAGCTCAACCATAGCGGGAGGGCTCCGGGAGACCCAGTACTTC. The whole variable domain, remainder taken from reference TRBV7-2 and TRBJ2-5, is GAGVSQSPSNKVTEKGKDVELRCDPISGHTALYWYRQSLGQGLEFLIYFQGNSAPDKSGLPSDRFSAERTGGSVSTLTIQRTQQEDSAVYLCASSSTIAGGLRETQYFGPGTRLLVL.

Only one count was recorded for this clonotype. V is TRBV7-3 and J is TRBJ2-5, with D unresolved. The ends were cut back, 5 bases at V and 3 bases at J, with 10 bases in the middle. Germline V gene sequence: CDR1 SGHTA, CDR2 FQGTGA. This CDR3 comprises 13 residues. This CDR3 reads CASSLEREETQYF. CDR3 coding DNA: TGTGCCAGCAGCCTTGAAAGGGAAGAGACCCAGTACTTC.

The V call is TRBV5-4, the J call TRBJ2-7; D is possibly TRBD1 (5 bases). The germline V gene has CDR1 SGHNT and CDR2 YYREEE (reference sequence). Trimming removed 6 bases from V and 1 base from J, with 11 bases in between. The CDR3 consists of 13 residues. The CDR3 sequence is CASKDPGSYEQYF. In DNA form, the CDR3 reads TGTGCCAGCAAGGATCCAGGGTCCTACGAGCAGTACTTC.

Concerning this clonotype: The CDR3 end shows no conserved phenylalanine or tryptophan, and so a read error is likely. The DNA is left out, because the CDR3 cannot be placed on it with certainty; the CDR3 is given as TCRdb lists it. The chain carries TRBV24-1 and TRBJ1-3; TRBD1, the D gene given by the table, was not confirmed from the DNA. A total of 12 residues make up the CDR3, ends included. CDR1 is KGHDR and CDR2 is SFDVKD in the germline V gene. CDR3: CATSDRRQGGLA.

This clonotype was seen a single time. The rearrangement joins TRBV9 to TRBJ2-1, with a possible D match to TRBD1 (6 bases). The CDR3 is 14 amino acids. The germline V and J ends were trimmed by 4 bases and 4 bases, with 12 bases remaining between them. Germline CDR1 SGDLS, CDR2 YYNGEE. For the CDR3, the DNA is TGTGCCAGCAGCCGCCGGACAGAATACAATGAGCAGTTCTTC. Encoded protein: CASSRRTEYNEQFF.

The chain is built from TRBV5-4 and TRBJ1-1; TRBD1 agrees at 8 bases. From germline, CDR1 is SGHNT and CDR2 YYREEE (reference sequence). The CDR3 totals 15 residues. With 4 bases clipped from V and 7 bases from J, the junction kept 12 bases outside the gene matches. In nucleotides, the CDR3 is TGTGCCAGCAGCCCCAGTGGACAGGGAAAACTTGAAGCTTTCTTT. Translated, it gives CASSPSGQGKLEAFF.

The chain employs TRBV7-2 and TRBJ1-1; D unresolved. CDR1 SGHTA and CDR2 FQGNSA come from the germline V gene. This CDR3 contains 15 residues. The V end was cut by 0 bases, the J end by 4 bases, with 12 bases between. The CDR3 region has the DNA TGTGCCAGCAGCTTAGCGGCTCCCCCGGGCACTGAAGCTTTCTTT. This sequence encodes CASSLAAPPGTEAFF.

This clonotype showed up many times. The gene calls are TRBV6-1 and TRBJ2-7, with 7 bases lining up with TRBD1. V lost 4 bases and J lost 0; bases outside the gene matches: 9. Germline loops: CDR1 MNHNS, CDR2 SASEGT. There are 16 residues in the CDR3. Written as DNA, the CDR3 is TGTGCCAGCAGTGCGGGAAGGACAGGATACTCCTACGAGCAGTACTTC. Amino acids: CASSAGRTGYSYEQYF.